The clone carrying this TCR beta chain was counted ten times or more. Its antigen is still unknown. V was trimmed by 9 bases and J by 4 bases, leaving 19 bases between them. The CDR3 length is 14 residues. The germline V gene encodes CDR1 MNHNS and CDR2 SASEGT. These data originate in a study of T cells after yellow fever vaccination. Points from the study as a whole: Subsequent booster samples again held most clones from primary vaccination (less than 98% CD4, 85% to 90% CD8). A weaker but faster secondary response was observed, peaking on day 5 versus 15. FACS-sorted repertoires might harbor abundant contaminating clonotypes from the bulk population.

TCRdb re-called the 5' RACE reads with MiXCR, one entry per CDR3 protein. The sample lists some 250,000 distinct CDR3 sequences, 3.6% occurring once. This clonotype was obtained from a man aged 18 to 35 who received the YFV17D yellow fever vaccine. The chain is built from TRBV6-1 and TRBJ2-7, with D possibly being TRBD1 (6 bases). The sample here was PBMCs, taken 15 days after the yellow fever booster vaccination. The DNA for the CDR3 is TGTGCCAGTGCCCCGGACAGCCAACGGTACGAGCAGTACGTC. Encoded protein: CASAPDSQRYEQYV.